This T cell receptor (beta chain) was observed in a study of T cell responses to AZD1222 COVID-19 vaccine. Study outcomes and limitations: Baseline seropositives among AZD1222 recipients totaled only 5 to 7.

The germline V gene has CDR1 LNHNV and CDR2 YYDKDF (reference sequence). V dropped 3 bases and J dropped 9; count of bases not matched to a gene: 8. This CDR3 is built from 15 residues. Assay: immunoSEQ multiplex PCR; the TCRdb copy retains only in-frame clones and omits some. Here the sample spans around 95,000 clones, approximately 91% being singletons. On this clone: Its cognate antigen is unknown.

This clonotype was sampled from an adult in good health. The chain couples TRBV15 to TRBJ2-1; 10 nucleotides match TRBD2. The starting material was peripheral blood, obtained on day 0 of AZD1222 vaccination. CDR3 in DNA: TGTGCCACCAGCAGGCTAGCGGGAGTAGAAAGTGAGCAGTTCTTC. Encoded protein: CATSRLAGVESEQFF.